This T cell receptor (beta chain) was found in a study of blood T cell repertoires in COVID-19. For the study at large: The study drew acute and convalescent COVID-19 samples from the United States, Italy and Spain. T cells, B-cell-depleted T cells, or PBMCs provided the cDNA or gDNA that served as material.

Sequenced by immunoSEQ multiplex PCR; TCRdb stores in-frame clones only, minus some. Altogether under 200,000 clones are present, 75% to 85% being singletons, with the ten largest covering about 7.2%. Per the germline V gene, CDR1 is SQVTM and CDR2 is ANQGSEA. Trimming at V came to 6 bases and at J to 3 bases, leaving 4 bases not matched to a gene. The CDR3 is made up of 12 amino acids. Sequencing used peripheral blood. This receptor was obtained from a man aged 55 to 69 with acute or convalescent COVID-19. The chain recombines TRBV29-1 with TRBJ1-1; 7 bases are shared with TRBD1. CDR3 protein: CSVQQGYTEAFF. Here the CDR3 DNA reads TGCAGCGTCCAACAGGGGTACACTGAAGCTTTCTTT. The full variable domain, in which reference TRBV29-1 and TRBJ1-1 provide the parts outside the CDR3, is SAVISQKPSRDICQRGTSLTIQCQVDSQVTMMFWYRQQPGQSLTLIATANQGSEATYESGFVIDKFPISRPNLTFSTLTVSNMSPEDSSIYLCSVQQGYTEAFFGQGTRLTVV.